Shown below are 20 T cell receptor beta chains from a single sample sequenced in a study of neoadjuvant anti-PD-1 for oral cavity cancer. Sequencing was performed with immunoSEQ multiplex PCR; in TCRdb, only in-frame clones are kept and a portion is missing. The sample shows about 9,300 clones, over 70% of them seen only once. Time point: after neoadjuvant nivolumab, at surgical resection. Specimen: PBMCs, collected after nivolumab (anti-PD-1) treatment. Receptors were obtained from a person between 40 and 79 years old with oral cavity squamous cell carcinoma.

This rearrangement joins TRBV18 to TRBJ1-2; 8 nucleotides agree with TRBD1. The CDR3 contains 15 residues. Germline CDR1 and CDR2: KGHSH and LQKENI. Trimming took 3 bases from V and 6 from J; bases not matched to a gene: 9. The CDR3, as DNA: TGTGCCAGCTCACCCATTCGGGACAGGAGGGATGGCTACACCTTC. Encoded protein: CASSPIRDRRDGYTF.

This clone has just one count. This chain connects TRBV12-5 to TRBJ1-5; 8 bases are shared with TRBD1. CDR3 length equals 15 residues. V lost 4 bases, J lost 2 bases, and 4 bases stayed unmatched. The germline V gene has CDR1 LGHNT and CDR2 FRNRAP. The CDR3: CASGWTGYGNQPQHF. The CDR3 nucleotides read TGTGCTAGTGGTTGGACAGGGTATGGCAATCAGCCCCAGCATTTT. Filled out from reference TRBV12-5 and TRBJ1-5, the complete variable domain reads DARVTQTPRHKVTEMGQEVTMRCQPILGHNTVFWYRQTMMQGLELLAYFRNRAPLDDSGMPKDRFSAEMPDATLATLKIQPSEPRDSAVYFCASGWTGYGNQPQHFGDGTRLSIL.

The chain couples TRBV7-9 to TRBJ1-5; TRBD1 agrees at 10 bases. The CDR3 is made up of 16 amino acids. V trimming: 4 bases; J trimming: 0 bases; junction bases outside the gene matches: 3. The germline V gene encodes CDR1 SEHNR and CDR2 FQNEAQ (reference sequence). In DNA form, the CDR3 reads TGTGCCAGCAGCTCCGGGACAGGGGCTAGCAATCAGCCCCAGCATTTT. Its translation: CASSSGTGASNQPQHF.

The chain joins TRBV7-3 to TRBJ2-2; 8 bases align to TRBD1. V shed 5 bases and J 4 bases; nucleotides not matched to a gene: 9. The CDR3 runs 16 residues. The germline gives CDR1 SGHTA, CDR2 FQGTGA. DNA of the CDR3: TGTGCCAGCAGCCCAGGACAGGGCGCGCGCACCGGGGAGCTGTTTTTT. Residues: CASSPGQGARTGELFF. The full variable domain, its missing parts supplied by reference TRBV7-3 and TRBJ2-2, is GAGVSQTPSNKVTEKGKYVELRCDPISGHTALYWYRQSLGQGPEFLIYFQGTGAADDSGLPNDRFFAVRPEGSVSTLKIQRTERGDSAVYLCASSPGQGARTGELFFGEGSRLTVL.

CDR3 amino acids: CASSQVFSETQYF. CDR3 in DNA: TGTGCCAGCAGCCAAGTATTCTCAGAGACCCAGTACTTC. This chain joins TRBV14 and TRBJ2-5; D not resolved. This CDR3 is built from 13 residues. Germline CDR1 is SGHDN and CDR2 is FVKESK. V was pared by 1 base and J by 4 bases, with 7 bases between. Combining the CDR3 with reference TRBV14 and TRBJ2-5 gives the whole variable domain EAGVTQFPSHSVIEKGQTVTLRCDPISGHDNLYWYRRVMGKEIKFLLHFVKESKQDESGMPNNRFLAERTGGTYSTLKVQPAELEDSGVYFCASSQVFSETQYFGPGTRLLVL.

The genes are TRBV7-6 and TRBJ1-1, with D tentatively TRBD1 (6 bases). Germline loops: CDR1 SGHVS, CDR2 FNYEAQ. The CDR3 is made up of 14 amino acids. Trimming removed 1 base from V and 0 bases from J, with 6 bases in between. The CDR3 DNA follows: TGTGCCAGCAGCTTAGGACAGGTGAACACTGAAGCTTTCTTT. It codes for CASSLGQVNTEAFF.

This rearrangement joins TRBV7-2 to TRBJ2-1; D uncertain. From germline, CDR1 is SGHTA and CDR2 FQGNSA. V lost 4 bases to trimming and J lost 0 bases, with 13 bases between them. The CDR3 totals 16 residues. The CDR3: CASSSALRSSYNEQFF. Here the CDR3 DNA reads TGTGCCAGCAGCTCCGCACTCAGGAGCTCCTACAATGAGCAGTTCTTC.

The rearrangement joins TRBV10-2 to TRBJ2-2, with 16 bases matching TRBD2. The CDR3 is 17 residues long. The trim removed 6 bases at V and 4 bases at J, leaving 5 bases unmatched. Germline CDR1 reads WSHSY; CDR2 reads SAAADI. This CDR3 is CASRGLAGGRRTGELFF. CDR3 nucleotides: TGCGCCAGCAGGGGACTAGCGGGAGGGCGACGCACCGGGGAGCTGTTTTTT.

This chain connects TRBV7-9 to TRBJ2-1; TRBD2 is a possible D gene (6 bases). The CDR3 loop spans 15 amino acids. CDR1 is SEHNR and CDR2 is FQNEAQ in the germline V gene (reference sequence). Trimming removed 1 base at V and 7 bases at J, with 14 bases between. The DNA of the CDR3 is TGTGCCAGCAGCTTAGGGGACTGGGATGGGAATGAGCAGTTCTTC. Encoded protein: CASSLGDWDGNEQFF.

V usage is TRBV6-5 and J usage is TRBJ1-4; D may be TRBD1 (6 bases). The CDR3 has 12 residues. CDR1 is MNHEY, CDR2 SVGAGI, per germline. V gave up 5 bases and J gave up 8 bases, with 9 bases separating them. CDR3 in amino acids: CASSQGREKLFF. CDR3 bases: TGTGCCAGCAGTCAGGGGCGGGAAAAACTGTTTTTT.

The chain carries TRBV19 and TRBJ1-1, with D possibly matching TRBD1 (5 bases). The germline V gene encodes CDR1 LNHDA and CDR2 SQIVND (reference sequence). This CDR3 spans 14 amino acids. V lost 3 bases, J lost 3 bases, and 11 bases lay in between. The CDR3 region is CASSMSGAYTEAFF. For the CDR3, the DNA is TGTGCCAGTAGTATGTCCGGGGCGTACACTGAAGCTTTCTTT.

This chain uses TRBV6-1 with TRBJ1-5; no clear D. Germline lookup yields CDR1 MNHNS and CDR2 SASEGT. V shed 0 bases and J shed 5 bases, with 5 bases lying between them. The CDR3 has 13 amino acids. The CDR3 reads CASSEAFDQPQHF. The DNA of the CDR3 is TGTGCCAGCAGTGAAGCCTTCGATCAGCCCCAGCATTTT.

The V and J genes are TRBV6-5 and TRBJ1-5; D call uncertain. CDR3 length: 15 residues. The germline gives CDR1 MNHEY, CDR2 SVGAGI. V gave up 6 bases and J gave up 7 bases, with 19 bases separating them. In DNA form, the CDR3 reads TGTGCCAGCAGAAATTCGCCTGAGGGCGGGCAGCCCCAGCATTTT. Encoded protein: CASRNSPEGGQPQHF.

The rearrangement joins TRBV14 to TRBJ2-2; 8 nucleotides agree with TRBD2. Losses at the gene ends were 1 base for V and 5 bases for J; bases not matched to a gene: 3. This CDR3 is 15 amino acids long. From germline, CDR1 is SGHDN and CDR2 FVKESK. The CDR3 region has the DNA TGTGCCAGCAGCCAAGGGGCGGGAGGAACCGGGGAGCTGTTTTTT. The encoded protein is CASSQGAGGTGELFF.

This sequence joins TRBV5-1 and TRBJ2-3; maybe TRBD2 (5 bases). Germline V gene data show CDR1 as SGHRS and CDR2 as YFSETQ. V gave up 4 bases and J gave up 10 bases, with 13 bases separating them. The CDR3 spans 12 residues. In DNA form, the CDR3 reads TGCGCCAGCAGCCCCGACGAGGGTCCGCAGTATTTT. Its translation: CASSPDEGPQYF.

CDR3 nucleotide sequence: TGTGCCAGCACCAAATGGGGGACAGGGGAAGAAAAACTGTTTTTT. Translated, it gives CASTKWGTGEEKLFF. The V and J genes are TRBV7-8 and TRBJ1-4, with 10 bases lining up with TRBD1. CDR1 and CDR2 from the germline V gene are SGHVS and FQNEAQ. The V gene end was trimmed by 7 bases and the J gene end by 8 bases; junction bases not matched to a gene: 10. The CDR3 totals 15 residues.

This clone was observed a single time. The V and J genes are TRBV7-3 and TRBJ1-6; possibly TRBD1 for D (6 bases). This CDR3 comprises 14 residues. V was clipped by 5 bases and J by 7 bases, with 12 bases between them. Germline CDR1 and CDR2: SGHTA and FQGTGA. The CDR3 reads CASSPGALNSPLHF. CDR3 nucleotides: TGTGCCAGCAGCCCAGGGGCCCTAAATTCACCCCTCCACTTT. The full variable domain, in which reference TRBV7-3 and TRBJ1-6 provide the parts outside the CDR3, is GAGVSQTPSNKVTEKGKYVELRCDPISGHTALYWYRQSLGQGPEFLIYFQGTGAADDSGLPNDRFFAVRPEGSVSTLKIQRTERGDSAVYLCASSPGALNSPLHFGNGTRLTVT.

This clone was seen a few times. The chain couples TRBV14 to TRBJ2-2, with 11 bases lining up with TRBD2. The CDR3 has 15 amino acids. Germline loops: CDR1 SGHDN, CDR2 FVKESK. The V gene end was trimmed by 6 bases and the J gene end by 5 bases; junction bases not matched to a gene: 5. Here the CDR3 reads CASSRSGGATGELFF. In DNA form, the CDR3 reads TGTGCCAGCAGTCGTAGCGGGGGGGCAACCGGGGAGCTGTTTTTT.

The rearrangement joins TRBV6-1 to TRBJ2-4; TRBD1 or TRBD2 may be the D gene (6 bases each). Trimming left V 0 bases short and J 6 bases short, with 24 bases between. The CDR3 runs to 19 residues. Per germline, CDR1 MNHNS and CDR2 SASEGT. The CDR3 DNA reads as TGTGCCAGCAGTGAAGCTGGGGGTTATGGGGGGCGTGTAGGAAACATTCAGTACTTC. Its protein is CASSEAGGYGGRVGNIQYF.

V usage is TRBV27 and J usage is TRBJ2-3; TRBD2 is a possible D gene (5 bases). The germline V gene encodes CDR1 MNHEY and CDR2 SMNVEV (reference sequence). The CDR3 extends over 16 amino acids. V gave up 4 bases and J gave up 3 bases, with 17 bases separating them. DNA of the CDR3: TGTGCCAGCAGTTCCCTTCTTCGGGGTTTGACAGATACGCAGTATTTT. This translates into CASSSLLRGLTDTQYF.